This is a list of T cell receptor beta chains from one sample in a study of T cell repertoires in cytomegalovirus infection. MiXCR, applied by TCRdb to the reads, yields one record per CDR3 protein. The sample lists more than 650,000 distinct CDR3 sequences, 35% occurring once. Source material: PBMCs. The receptors were gathered from a human donor in good health (CMV status not recorded). Some clones in this sample may be carry-over from other donors' samples. Both conserved end residues are trimmed from each CDR3.

v_gene: TRBV28; CDR3aa: ASSSPSSGQLDEQF
v_gene: TRBV6-1; CDR3aa: ASSKEPTGVSQY
v_gene: TRBV15; CDR3aa: VTSRRTGVSGYP
v_gene: TRBV6-5; CDR3aa: ASSSFRQGPYEQY
v_gene: TRBV4-1; CDR3aa: ASSQDPPLAVGYEQY
v_gene: TRBV7-6; CDR3aa: ASSQTGGQPQH
v_gene: TRBV20-1; CDR3aa: SAIRGGTEAF
v_gene: TRBV7-9; CDR3aa: ATATGTGYGYT
v_gene: TRBV6-1; CDR3aa: ASSESPGVFAGGYT
v_gene: TRBV7-9; CDR3aa: ASSLGRQIKETQY
v_gene: TRBV27; CDR3aa: ASSLLAGGSTEAF
v_gene: TRBV19; CDR3aa: ASSPRTGGGTEAF
v_gene: TRBV12-3/TRBV12-4; CDR3aa: ASSLALSGPEQF
v_gene: TRBV28; CDR3aa: ASSLGGSSGGLETQY
v_gene: TRBV28; CDR3aa: ASSSRQGKANTEAF
v_gene: TRBV19; CDR3aa: ASSIRFAGQGPDTQY